This TCR beta chain was profiled in a study of neurological immune-mediated disorders (dated 2019 in TCRdb). Broadly, across the study: Peripheral blood TCR-beta repertoires from HTLV-I-associated myelopathy (HAM/TSP) patients, multiple sclerosis patients and healthy controls were compared by UMI-based sequencing. Alongside PBMC samples, the set of some 98 TCR-beta libraries contained longitudinal samples, technical triplicates, and paired CD4+ and CD8+ T-cell subsets that had been sorted. The cohort was made up of 60 to 75 subjects, consisting of some 14 HAM/TSP patients, some 34 multiple sclerosis patients and about 20 healthy controls.

From V the trimming removes 3 bases and from J it removes 5 bases, while the gene matches leave 7 bases of the junction unaccounted for. From cysteine to phenylalanine, the CDR3 is 15 amino acids long. Only the CDR3 portion is preserved as DNA: 45 bases, with reading frame beginning at the first base. The germline V gene encodes CDR1 SGHVS and CDR2 FNYEAQ. Here is what the overall study found, with its caveats: Across subjects, expanded clones never shared an identical CDR3 amino acid sequence, which suggests that the TCR-beta repertoires in every group were private. The highest TCR clonal expansion was observed in HAM/TSP patients, whereas the lowest was observed in MS patients, even when compared with healthy controls.

Unsorted PBMC libraries were generated from 2 million PBMCs stored in RNAlater at -80 °C until RNA extraction. Peripheral blood was subjected to Ficoll-Hypaque density gradient centrifugation to isolate PBMCs, which were then cryopreserved in liquid nitrogen. cDNA was synthesized by template-switch 5'RACE using a primer carrying a 10-nucleotide random unique molecular identifier by which each TCR transcript was tagged. Every sequencing run yielded over 170 million TCR-beta sequences covering 15-18 subjects. The RNeasy kit was used for extraction of total RNA. The KAPA Real-time Library Amplification kit was used to amplify TCR-beta VDJ regions with primers targeting the TCR constant region and the 5'RACE anchor. A first PCR added sample indexes and Illumina adaptors, after which a second PCR increased the library yield. After Ampure bead purification, the roughly 650 bp TCR product was size-selected on a 2% E-gel SizeSelection system. Before pooling, library quality was checked on a Bioanalyzer, concentration was measured with Qubit, and libraries were quantified with the Kapa Library Quantification kit. Paired-end 2 x 150 bp sequencing of the libraries was performed on an Illumina HiSeq 2500. To increase sequence diversity, about 24-32% phiX was spiked into each library pool. In the original analysis: Quality-filtered reads were processed with the UMI-based MiGEC pipeline, and over 85% of raw TCR sequences were removed by the MiGEC pipeline during error correction. VDJ genes were aligned to IMGT germline references, and clonotypes were defined by unique CDR3 amino acid sequence plus V-J genes. Clonal expansion, Shannon diversity and CDR3 relatedness were evaluated with VDJtools (CalcPairwiseDistances, ClusterSamples), while phylogenetic trees were built in CLCbio workbench. Clones with at least 8 unique UMIs were defined as expanded, with this threshold being based on coefficient-of-variation modelling across technical triplicates. TCRdb handled the public reads itself, with Q25 trimming in fastp and clone calling in MiXCR, and kept productive beta chains. Every entry covers one CDR3 protein and lists the most common genes and DNA from its rows. In this record, the V and J calls reflect TCRdb's handling and not the investigators' own analysis. The sample table holds fewer than 25,000 distinct CDR3 sequences, of which about an eighth were seen once. The ten largest clones add up to around 16% of the sample.

This clonotype came up many times. There is no known antigen for this receptor. No much larger clone exists at a distance of one base, and base qualities are not known. The receptor's source is a middle-aged woman with HTLV-1-associated myelopathy (HAM/TSP). The sample taken for sequencing was PBMCs. Recombination joined TRBV7-6 with TRBJ2-5, and 9 bases in between align with TRBD2. The CDR3 has the sequence CASSLGSGGKETQYF. The nucleotide sequence is given as TGTGCCAGCAGCTTGGGAAGCGGGGGGAAGGAGACCCAGTACTTC.